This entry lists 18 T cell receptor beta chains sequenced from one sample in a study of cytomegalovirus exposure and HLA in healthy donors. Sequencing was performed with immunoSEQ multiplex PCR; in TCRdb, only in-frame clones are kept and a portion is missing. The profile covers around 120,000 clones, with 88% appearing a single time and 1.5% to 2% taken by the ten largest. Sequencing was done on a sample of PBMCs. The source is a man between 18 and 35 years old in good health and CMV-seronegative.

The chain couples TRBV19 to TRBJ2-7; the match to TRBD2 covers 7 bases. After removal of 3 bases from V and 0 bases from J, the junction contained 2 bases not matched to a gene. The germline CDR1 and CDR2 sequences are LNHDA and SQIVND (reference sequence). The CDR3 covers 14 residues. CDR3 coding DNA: TGTGCCAGTAGTATCGCGGGAGACTCCTACGAGCAGTACTTC. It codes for CASSIAGDSYEQYF.

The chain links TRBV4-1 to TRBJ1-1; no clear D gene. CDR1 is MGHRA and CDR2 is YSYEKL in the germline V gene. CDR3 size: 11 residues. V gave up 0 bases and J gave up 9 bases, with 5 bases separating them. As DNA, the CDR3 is TGCGCCAGCAGCCAAGAAACACAAGCTTTCTTT. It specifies CASSQETQAFF.

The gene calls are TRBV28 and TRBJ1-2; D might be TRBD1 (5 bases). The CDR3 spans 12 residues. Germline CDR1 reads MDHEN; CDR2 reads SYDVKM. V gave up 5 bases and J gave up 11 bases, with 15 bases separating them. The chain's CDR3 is CASSPRVMGYTF. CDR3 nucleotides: TGTGCCAGCAGTCCCAGGGTAATGGGGTACACCTTC.

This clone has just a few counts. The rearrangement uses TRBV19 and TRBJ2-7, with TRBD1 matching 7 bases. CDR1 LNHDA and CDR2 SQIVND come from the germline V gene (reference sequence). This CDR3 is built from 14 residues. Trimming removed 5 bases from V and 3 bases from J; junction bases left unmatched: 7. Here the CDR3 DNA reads TGTGCCAGTAGTGGCCGGGACAGAATCTACGAGCAGTACTTC. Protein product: CASSGRDRIYEQYF.

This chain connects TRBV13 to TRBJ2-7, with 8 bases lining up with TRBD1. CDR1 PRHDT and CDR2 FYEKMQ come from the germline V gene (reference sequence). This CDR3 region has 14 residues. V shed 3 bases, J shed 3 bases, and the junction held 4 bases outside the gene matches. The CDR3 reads CASSFSGGGYEQYF. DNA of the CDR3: TGTGCCAGCAGCTTTTCAGGGGGCGGCTACGAGCAGTACTTC.

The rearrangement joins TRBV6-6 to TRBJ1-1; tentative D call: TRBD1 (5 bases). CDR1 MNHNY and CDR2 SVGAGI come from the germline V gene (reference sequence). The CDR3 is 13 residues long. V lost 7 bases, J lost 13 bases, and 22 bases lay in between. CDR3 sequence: CASTTSSRDKVFF. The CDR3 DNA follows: TGTGCCAGCACCACCAGCAGCAGGGATAAGGTTTTCTTT.

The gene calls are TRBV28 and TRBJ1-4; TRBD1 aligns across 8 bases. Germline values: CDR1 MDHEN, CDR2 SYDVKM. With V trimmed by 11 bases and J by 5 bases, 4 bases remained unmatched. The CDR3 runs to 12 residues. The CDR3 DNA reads TGTGCCGGACGGACAGGGAATGAAAAACTGTTTTTT. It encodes CAGRTGNEKLFF.

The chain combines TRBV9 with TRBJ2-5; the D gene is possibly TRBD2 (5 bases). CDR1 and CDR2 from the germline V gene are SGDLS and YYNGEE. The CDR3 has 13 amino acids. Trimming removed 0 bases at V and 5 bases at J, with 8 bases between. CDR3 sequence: CASSVASSETQYF. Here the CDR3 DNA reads TGTGCCAGCAGCGTAGCTAGCAGTGAGACCCAGTACTTC.

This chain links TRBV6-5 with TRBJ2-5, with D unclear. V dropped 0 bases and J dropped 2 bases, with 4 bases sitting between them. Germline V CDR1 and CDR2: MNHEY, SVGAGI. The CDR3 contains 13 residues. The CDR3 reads CASSYSRQETQYF. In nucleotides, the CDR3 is TGTGCCAGCAGTTACTCTCGGCAAGAGACCCAGTACTTC.

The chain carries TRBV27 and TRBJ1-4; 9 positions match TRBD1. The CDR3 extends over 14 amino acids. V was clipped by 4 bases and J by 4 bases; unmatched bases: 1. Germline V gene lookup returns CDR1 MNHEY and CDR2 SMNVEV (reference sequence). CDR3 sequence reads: CASSSDRGNEKLFF. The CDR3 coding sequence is TGTGCCAGCAGTTCGGACAGGGGTAATGAAAAACTGTTTTTT.

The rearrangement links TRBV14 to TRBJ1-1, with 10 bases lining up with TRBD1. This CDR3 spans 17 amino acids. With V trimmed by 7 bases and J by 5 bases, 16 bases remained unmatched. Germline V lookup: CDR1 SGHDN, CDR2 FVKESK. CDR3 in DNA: TGTGCCAGCACCCAGCTCGGACAGGGGGGGGTACAAACTGAAGCTTTCTTT. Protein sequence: CASTQLGQGGVQTEAFF.

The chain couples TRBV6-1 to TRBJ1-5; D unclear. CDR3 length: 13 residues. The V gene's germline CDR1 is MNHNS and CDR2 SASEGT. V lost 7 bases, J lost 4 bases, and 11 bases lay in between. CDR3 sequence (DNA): TGTGCCAGCACAACAGATAGAAATCAGCCCCAGCATTTT. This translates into CASTTDRNQPQHF.

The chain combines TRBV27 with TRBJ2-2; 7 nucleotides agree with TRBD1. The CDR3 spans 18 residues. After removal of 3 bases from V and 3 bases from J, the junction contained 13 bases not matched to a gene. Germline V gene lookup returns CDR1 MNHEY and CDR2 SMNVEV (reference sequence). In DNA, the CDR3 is TGTGCCAGCAGTTTGAGGAATACCGGGACAGCATACACCGGGGAGCTGTTTTTT. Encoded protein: CASSLRNTGTAYTGELFF.

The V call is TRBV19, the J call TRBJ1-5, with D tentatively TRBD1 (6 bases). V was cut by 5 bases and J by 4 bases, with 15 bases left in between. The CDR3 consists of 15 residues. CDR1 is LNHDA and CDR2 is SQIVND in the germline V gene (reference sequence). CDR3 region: CASSHRVSLNQPQHF. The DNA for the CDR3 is TGTGCCAGTAGTCACAGGGTTTCGTTAAATCAGCCCCAGCATTTT.

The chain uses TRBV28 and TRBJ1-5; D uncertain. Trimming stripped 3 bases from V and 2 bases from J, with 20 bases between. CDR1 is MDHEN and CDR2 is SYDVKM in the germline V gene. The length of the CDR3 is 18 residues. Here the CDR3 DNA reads TGTGCCAGCAGTTTTGTATCCTGGAGGGCCCCTGGCAATCAGCCCCAGCATTTT. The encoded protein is CASSFVSWRAPGNQPQHF.

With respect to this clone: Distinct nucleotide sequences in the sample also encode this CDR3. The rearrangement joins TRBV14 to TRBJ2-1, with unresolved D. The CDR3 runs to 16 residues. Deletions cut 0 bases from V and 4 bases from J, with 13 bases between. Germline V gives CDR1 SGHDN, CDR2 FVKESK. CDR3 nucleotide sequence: TGTGCCAGCAGCCAAGATCCGGCGGATAGTTACAATGAGCAGTTCTTC. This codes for CASSQDPADSYNEQFF. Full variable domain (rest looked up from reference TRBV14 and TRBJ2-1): EAGVTQFPSHSVIEKGQTVTLRCDPISGHDNLYWYRRVMGKEIKFLLHFVKESKQDESGMPNNRFLAERTGGTYSTLKVQPAELEDSGVYFCASSQDPADSYNEQFFGPGTRLTVL.

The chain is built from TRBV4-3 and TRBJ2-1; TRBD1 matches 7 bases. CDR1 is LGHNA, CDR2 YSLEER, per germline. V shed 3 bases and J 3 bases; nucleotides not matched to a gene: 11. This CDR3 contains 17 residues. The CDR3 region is CASSQQYPGQSYNEQFF. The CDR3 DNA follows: TGCGCCAGCAGCCAGCAATACCCGGGACAGAGCTACAATGAGCAGTTCTTC.

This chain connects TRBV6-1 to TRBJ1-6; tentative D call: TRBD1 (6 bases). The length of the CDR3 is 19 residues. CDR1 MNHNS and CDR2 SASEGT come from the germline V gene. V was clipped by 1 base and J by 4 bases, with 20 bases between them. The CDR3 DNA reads TGTGCCAGCAGTGAAGGAACAGGGTCCCCTTTGAGGTATAATTCACCCCTCCACTTT. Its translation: CASSEGTGSPLRYNSPLHF.